The following is a T cell receptor (beta chain) sequence with its context. CDR3 size: 13 residues. CDR1 SNHLY and CDR2 FYNNEI come from the germline V gene. Trimming pared 10 bases from V and 2 bases from J, leaving 15 bases between. The data originate from a study of blood T cell repertoires in COVID-19. Background on the study: There were acute and convalescent COVID-19 samples, and they came from the United States, Italy and Spain. T cells, B-cell-depleted T cells, or PBMCs provided the cDNA or gDNA that served as material.

Under the authors' procedure: Estimation of nucleated cell counts relied on the amplification of reference gene primers. TCRdb keeps only in-frame clones here, not all; method: immunoSEQ multiplex PCR. V, J and clone size are those of that table, while D and trimming were read from the DNA. The table records approximately 150,000 clones, 84% of them present only once. The TCR was taken from a man in his sixties with acute or convalescent COVID-19. Sequenced material: peripheral blood. The chain links TRBV2 to TRBJ2-7, with D perhaps matching TRBD1 (6 bases). CDR3: CATSRQVTYEQYF. DNA of the CDR3: TGTGCCACCTCGCGACAGGTGACCTACGAGCAGTACTTC.